A selection of T cell receptor beta chains follows, all from one sample in a study of cytomegalovirus exposure and HLA in healthy donors. Sequencing was performed with immunoSEQ multiplex PCR; in TCRdb, only in-frame clones are kept and a portion is missing. The sample features approximately 54,000 clones, with around 7.1% in its top ten. Sequencing was performed on PBMCs. All receptors derive from a woman aged 40 to 50 in good health and CMV-seronegative. CDR3s include the opening cysteine and the closing phenylalanine or tryptophan. D genes are given only for firm matches.

d_call,v_call,j_call,cdr3_nt,cdr3_aa
TRBD2,TRBV2,TRBJ2-7,TGTGCCAGCAGTGAGCGTAGCGGGAGCTACGAGCAGTACTTC,CASSERSGSYEQYF
TRBD2,TRBV25-1,TRBJ2-5,TGTGCCAGCAGTGAGAATTTACTAGCGGGAGGGCCCGGGGAGACCCAGTACTTC,CASSENLLAGGPGETQYF
.,TRBV28,TRBJ1-2,TGTGCCAGCAGCTTGGGGACTGATAATGGCTACACCTTC,CASSLGTDNGYTF
TRBD2,TRBV30,TRBJ2-7,TGTGCCTGGTCCACCCGAACTAGCGGGGGTTCCTACGAGCAGTACTTC,CAWSTRTSGGSYEQYF
.,TRBV7-9,TRBJ1-1,TGTGCCAGCAGCTTGCGGGGGCGGGACACTGAAGCTTTCTTT,CASSLRGRDTEAFF
.,TRBV7-3,TRBJ2-7,TGTGCCAGCAGCCCGGGGCTAGGAGGGGAGCAGTACTTC,CASSPGLGGEQYF
.,TRBV7-2,TRBJ1-1,TGTGCCAGCAGCTTAGTGAAGGGGGCTGAAGCTTTCTTT,CASSLVKGAEAFF
.,TRBV25-1,TRBJ1-4,TGTGCCAGCAGTGAAGGGTCAAGTCTCCTAGTCGACAATGAAAAACTGTTTTTT,CASSEGSSLLVDNEKLFF
TRBD2,TRBV15,TRBJ2-3,TGTGCCACCAGCGGGGGACTAGTTGGAGATACGCAGTATTTT,CATSGGLVGDTQYF
.,TRBV27,TRBJ1-1,TGTGCCAGCAGTTTATCGAGGGAGGGGACGCGGGCTTTCTTT,CASSLSREGTRAFF
.,TRBV19,TRBJ2-7,TGTGCCAGTAGTATAGCTGACGAGCAGTACTTC,CASSIADEQYF
TRBD1,TRBV18,TRBJ2-7,TGTGCCAGCTCAACCTATCCGGGACAGGGGTCCTACGAGCAGTACTTC,CASSTYPGQGSYEQYF
TRBD2,TRBV5-1,TRBJ2-7,TGCGCCAGCAGCTTGCGAGCTAGCGGGAACGCCTACGAGCAGTACTTC,CASSLRASGNAYEQYF
.,TRBV30,TRBJ1-2,TGTGCCTTCCTAGGACAGAACTATGGCTACACCTTC,CAFLGQNYGYTF
.,TRBV11-2,TRBJ2-1,TGTGCCAGCAGCTTATGGACGAAACCGGGGAGCAATGAGCAGTTCTTC,CASSLWTKPGSNEQFF
.,TRBV7-3,TRBJ1-2,TGTGCCAGCAGCTTCTCCAGGCGCCCCTATGGCTACACCTTC,CASSFSRRPYGYTF
TRBD1,TRBV19,TRBJ1-4,TGTGCCAGCGCCATAGTGACAGGGGGCGGTGAAAAACTGTTTTTT,CASAIVTGGGEKLFF
.,TRBV4-3,TRBJ1-3,TGCGCCAGCAGCACTGCTAGTAGGACAGCTGCCTCTGGAAACACCATATATTTT,CASSTASRTAASGNTIYF
.,TRBV7-8,TRBJ2-3,TGTGCCAGCAGCTTAACAGGGGAGGCAGATACGCAGTATTTT,CASSLTGEADTQYF
TRBD1,TRBV9,TRBJ2-1,TGTGCCAGCAGCCCGCGGAGGACAGGGGCCTACAATGAGCAGTTCTTC,CASSPRRTGAYNEQFF
.,TRBV28,TRBJ2-7,TGTGCCAGCAGTTCCCCCCGAGGCGGAACCTACGAGCAGTACTTC,CASSSPRGGTYEQYF